Each of the 22 T cell receptor beta chains below was sequenced from the same sample in a study of blood T cell repertoires in COVID-19. Method: immunoSEQ multiplex PCR; TCRdb's copy keeps in-frame clones and lacks some. This table has roughly 200,000 clones, 85% appearing once. The sequencing input was PBMCs or T cells enriched from blood (not recorded which). Receptors were obtained from a man aged 40-49 years who had recovered from COVID-19.

The CDR3 protein is CASSRSTGRDVDSPLHF. In DNA form, the CDR3 reads TGTGCCAGCAGCCGATCGACAGGGCGAGATGTAGATTCACCCCTCCACTTT. The rearrangement uses TRBV6-6 and TRBJ1-6; the match to TRBD1 covers 7 bases. V dropped 6 bases and J dropped 8; count of bases not matched to a gene: 16. The CDR3 length is 17 residues. Germline lookup yields CDR1 MNHNY and CDR2 SVGAGI (reference sequence).

The chain carries TRBV19 and TRBJ1-5, with 10 nucleotides matching TRBD1. Per germline, CDR1 LNHDA and CDR2 SQIVND (reference sequence). V lost 5 bases, J lost 4 bases, and 2 bases stayed unmatched. The CDR3 extends over 14 amino acids. CDR3 DNA: TGTGCCAGTAGTGACAGGGGGCTAAATCAGCCCCAGCATTTT. Protein: CASSDRGLNQPQHF.

This rearrangement joins TRBV18 to TRBJ1-1; 8 bases match TRBD1. Germline lookup yields CDR1 KGHSH and CDR2 LQKENI. The length of the CDR3 is 12 residues. V lost 5 bases and J lost 7; bases outside the gene matches: 3. This CDR3 reads CASSSDRGEAFF. The CDR3, as DNA: TGTGCCAGCTCATCCGACAGGGGTGAAGCTTTCTTT.

This sequence joins TRBV30 and TRBJ2-1, with TRBD2 identical over 11 bases. With 1 base clipped from V and 4 bases from J, the junction kept 3 bases outside the gene matches. Germline V CDR1 and CDR2: GTSNPN, SVGIG (reference sequence). CDR3 length: 15 amino acids. CDR3 nucleotide sequence: TGTGCCTGGAGTGGACTAGCGGGACTTTACAATGAGCAGTTCTTC. Translation gives CAWSGLAGLYNEQFF. Variable domain in full (rest from reference TRBV30 and TRBJ2-1): SQTIHQWPATLVQPVGSPLSLECTVEGTSNPNLYWYRQAAGRGLQLLFYSVGIGQISSEVPQNLSASRPQDRQFILSSKKLLLSDSGFYLCAWSGLAGLYNEQFFGPGTRLTVL.

This CDR3 is CAISEGTRGETQYF. DNA of the CDR3: TGTGCCATCAGTGAGGGGACTAGAGGAGAGACCCAGTACTTC. V and J are TRBV10-3 and TRBJ2-5; 8 bases align to TRBD2. In germline, CDR1 is ENHRY, CDR2 SYGVKD. J gave up 4 bases and V 2 bases, and 3 bases lay outside the gene matches. The CDR3 loop spans 14 amino acids.

The chain is built from TRBV4-2 and TRBJ2-1; 10 nucleotides agree with TRBD1. Losses at the gene ends were 1 base for V and 1 base for J; bases not matched to a gene: 7. The CDR3 covers 18 residues. The germline V gene has CDR1 LGHNA and CDR2 YNFKEQ. CDR3 in DNA: TGTGCCAGCAGCCAAGGGACCCGGACAGGGGGTTCCTACAATGAGCAGTTCTTC. It codes for CASSQGTRTGGSYNEQFF.

The V call is TRBV3-1 (or the pseudogene TRBV3-2), the J call TRBJ2-1, with a possible D match to TRBD2 (6 bases). Trimming removed 2 bases from V and 6 bases from J, with 17 bases in between. CDR1 and CDR2 (germline): LGHDT, YNNKEL (reference sequence). CDR3 length: 16 amino acids. The CDR3 sequence: CASSQSLPGTGNEQFF. Here the CDR3 DNA reads TGTGCCAGCAGCCAATCTCTCCCTGGGACTGGCAATGAGCAGTTCTTC.

V is TRBV3-1 (or the pseudogene TRBV3-2) and J is TRBJ2-5; TRBD2 agrees at 8 bases. The CDR3 loop spans 16 amino acids. CDR1 and CDR2 (germline): LGHDT, YNNKEL (reference sequence). V lost 3 bases and J lost 0; bases outside the gene matches: 6. CDR3 sequence: CASSQVRGRYQETQYF. The DNA for the CDR3 is TGTGCCAGCAGCCAGGTCCGCGGGAGGTACCAAGAGACCCAGTACTTC.

The chain uses TRBV4-1 and TRBJ1-2, with TRBD1 matching 9 bases. Looked up from germline, CDR1 is MGHRA and CDR2 is YSYEKL. J gave up 3 bases and V 0 bases, and 5 bases lay outside the gene matches. The CDR3 loop spans 16 amino acids. CDR3 in amino acids: CASSQDPGQGDYGYTF. In DNA form, the CDR3 reads TGCGCCAGCAGCCAAGACCCGGGACAGGGAGACTATGGCTACACCTTC.

Only one count was recorded for this clone. This chain uses TRBV6-1 with TRBJ2-4; weak D call: TRBD2 (6 bases). V gave up 3 bases and J gave up 2 bases, with 14 bases separating them. There are 16 residues in the CDR3. Germline V gene data show CDR1 as MNHNS and CDR2 as SASEGT. The CDR3 DNA sequence: TGTGCCAGCAGTGATGTCGCGGGACTGTCCAAAAACATTCAGTACTTC. Its translation: CASSDVAGLSKNIQYF.

This clone was seen more than once but under ten times. The chain couples TRBV5-4 to TRBJ1-1, with D possibly matching TRBD1 (5 bases). The CDR3 consists of 14 residues. Trimming took 4 bases from V and 0 from J, leaving 10 bases between them. Germline-derived CDR1 and CDR2 are SGHNT and YYREEE (reference sequence). The CDR3 sequence is CASSRDSVNTEAFF. As DNA, the CDR3 is TGTGCCAGCAGCCGCGACAGTGTGAACACTGAAGCTTTCTTT.

This chain's CDR3 is CASSSQETQYF. CDR3 sequence (DNA): TGTGCCAGCAGTTCACAAGAGACCCAGTACTTC. The chain recombines TRBV28 with TRBJ2-5; unclear D gene. CDR1 is MDHEN, CDR2 SYDVKM, per germline. The CDR3 covers 11 residues. Trimming took 4 bases from V and 2 from J, leaving 2 bases between them.

This rearrangement joins TRBV18 to TRBJ2-1; 16 bases fit TRBD2. V lost 0 bases and J lost 9; bases outside the gene matches: 2. CDR1 and CDR2 (germline): KGHSH, LQKENI. CDR3 length: 16 residues. CDR3 nucleotide sequence: TGTGCCAGCTCACCACCGGGACTAGCGGGAGGGAGTGAGCAGTTCTTC. Translation gives CASSPPGLAGGSEQFF.

This rearrangement joins TRBV6-5 to TRBJ2-7, with a weak D call TRBD2 (6 bases). This CDR3 is built from 15 residues. Germline V gives CDR1 MNHEY, CDR2 SVGAGI. Trimming took off 4 bases at V and 1 base at J, with 14 bases between the two ends. The CDR3 loop reads CASSLRPGDSYEQYF. DNA of the CDR3: TGTGCCAGCAGTTTAAGGCCGGGAGATTCCTACGAGCAGTACTTC.

The chain couples TRBV9 to TRBJ2-1; no clear D gene. The CDR3 extends over 15 amino acids. Germline CDR1 and CDR2: SGDLS and YYNGEE. V lost 1 base, J lost 2 bases, and 10 bases lay in between. For the CDR3, the DNA is TGTGCCAGCAGCGTAAGCGCGACGGCCTACAATGAGCAGTTCTTC. Translation: CASSVSATAYNEQFF.

The chain uses TRBV6-2 or TRBV6-3 and TRBJ2-3; D is perhaps TRBD2 (5 bases). CDR1 and CDR2 from the germline V gene are MNHEY and SVGEGT. There are 14 residues in the CDR3. V lost 5 bases to trimming and J lost 1 base, with 10 bases between them. DNA for the CDR3: TGTGCCAGCAGTGGGGAGAGGGGCACAGATACGCAGTATTTT. Translation: CASSGERGTDTQYF.

CDR3 amino acids: CASSQGREQDEQYF. As DNA, the CDR3 is TGTGCCAGCAGCCAAGGGCGGGAGCAGGACGAGCAGTACTTC. This sequence joins TRBV3-1 (or the pseudogene TRBV3-2) and TRBJ2-7; 7 nucleotides match TRBD2. The CDR3 sequence is 14 residues long. Trimming removed 1 base from V and 5 bases from J; junction bases left unmatched: 5. CDR1 and CDR2 from the germline V gene are LGHDT and YNNKEL (reference sequence).

The chain couples TRBV10-1 to TRBJ1-1, with 10 nucleotides matching TRBD1. Germline-derived CDR1 and CDR2 are WNHNN and SYGVQD (reference sequence). The CDR3 is 18 amino acids. V lost 7 bases and J lost 3; bases outside the gene matches: 17. CDR3 region: CASKSILGQGPHYTEAFF. The CDR3 region has the DNA TGCGCCAGCAAAAGTATTCTGGGACAGGGGCCGCATTACACTGAAGCTTTCTTT.

This rearrangement joins TRBV6-5 to TRBJ1-2; a possible D gene is TRBD1 (5 bases). Trimming removed 2 bases at V and 2 bases at J, with 9 bases between. This CDR3 comprises 14 residues. Germline V gene data show CDR1 as MNHEY and CDR2 as SVGAGI. Here the CDR3 reads CASSYQGTNYGYTF. CDR3 coding DNA: TGTGCCAGCAGTTACCAGGGTACCAACTATGGCTACACCTTC.

The chain carries TRBV27 and TRBJ1-1, with 7 bases lining up with TRBD1. This CDR3 is 15 amino acids long. With V trimmed by 4 bases and J by 3 bases, 8 bases remained unmatched. Germline CDR1 MNHEY, CDR2 SMNVEV (reference sequence). The CDR3 bases are TGTGCCAGCAGTTCGGCCCGGGACAGCTACACTGAAGCTTTCTTT. This encodes CASSSARDSYTEAFF.

The rearrangement uses TRBV2 and TRBJ2-1; TRBD2 might be the D (5 bases). This CDR3 spans 15 amino acids. Trimming removed 4 bases at V and 3 bases at J, with 13 bases between. CDR1 and CDR2 (germline): SNHLY, FYNNEI. The CDR3: CASSARDYDYNEQFF. The CDR3 DNA is TGTGCCAGCAGTGCACGCGACTATGACTACAATGAGCAGTTCTTC. Looking up the rest from reference TRBV2 and TRBJ2-1 gives the full variable domain: EPEVTQTPSHQVTQMGQEVILRCVPISNHLYFYWYRQILGQKVEFLVSFYNNEISEKSEIFDDQFSVERPDGSNFTLKIRSTKLEDSAMYFCASSARDYDYNEQFFGPGTRLTVL.

This rearrangement joins TRBV7-4 to TRBJ1-2; D is ambiguous. Looked up from germline, CDR1 is SGHVT and CDR2 is SQSDAQ. This CDR3 region has 14 residues. V was pared by 5 bases and J by 0 bases, with 10 bases between. The CDR3 is CASSPSQSNYGYTF. The CDR3 DNA follows: TGTGCCAGCAGCCCCTCACAGTCTAACTATGGCTACACCTTC.